This T cell receptor (beta chain) was identified in a study of response to subunit inactivated influenza vaccine. From the RT-PCR reads, TCRdb called clonotypes with MiXCR, one entry per CDR3 protein. The sample has under 750,000 distinct CDR3 sequences; approximately 10% are singletons. The length of the CDR3 is 18 residues. The V gene end was trimmed by 2 bases and the J gene end by 2 bases; junction bases not matched to a gene: 6. This chain connects TRBV12-3 or TRBV12-4 to TRBJ2-3, with TRBD2 matching over 14 bases. The sample in question was PBMCs from blood, obtained on the day of vaccination. The sequence came from a man in his fifties who received an inactivated influenza vaccine. CDR3 DNA: TGTGCCAGCAGTTTAACGGGACTAGCGGGGGCCGCCACAGATACGCAGTATTTT. Its translation: CASSLTGLAGAATDTQYF.